The next 25 T cell receptor beta chains were all read from a single sample in a study of T cell responses to AZD1222 COVID-19 vaccine (dated by TCRdb to about 2021). The time point label corresponds to: baseline before first vaccination. Libraries were prepared through the immunoSEQ multiplex PCR assay. TCRdb obtained this table from immuneACCESS and retained in-frame rearrangements with V and J assigned. These tables miss some clones; where compared with another copy, unresolved V genes account for less than half of the shortfall, and the remainder is unexplained. The sample has about 100,000 clones on record, about 87% of them singletons. The top ten hold around 9% of the sample. This material consisted of peripheral blood, taken on day 0 of AZD1222 vaccination. The receptors were sampled from an adult in good health.

Here the CDR3 DNA reads TGTGCCACCGCGGTAGGAACTAATGAAAAACTGTTTTTT. Translation gives CATAVGTNEKLFF. The gene calls are TRBV6-5 and TRBJ1-4; no clear D gene. Deletions cut 10 bases from V and 1 base from J, with 10 bases between. The CDR3 length is 13 residues. The germline CDR1 and CDR2 sequences are MNHEY and SVGAGI.

The chain uses TRBV5-1 and TRBJ2-5; 7 bases are shared with TRBD2. The germline gives CDR1 SGHRS, CDR2 YFSETQ. The V gene end was trimmed by 1 base and the J gene end by 2 bases; junction bases not matched to a gene: 2. The CDR3 consists of 14 residues. CDR3 loop: CASSLRREQETQYF. The DNA for the CDR3 is TGCGCCAGCAGCTTGCGGCGGGAGCAAGAGACCCAGTACTTC.

V usage is TRBV2 and J usage is TRBJ2-1; 10 bases match TRBD2. Trimming at V came to 6 bases and at J to 1 base, leaving 3 bases not matched to a gene. The CDR3 is 15 amino acids. Per the germline V gene, CDR1 is SNHLY and CDR2 is FYNNEI. CDR3 nucleotide sequence: TGTGCCAGCAGGAAGACTAGCGGGTCCTACAATGAGCAGTTCTTC. This codes for CASRKTSGSYNEQFF.

This chain joins TRBV27 and TRBJ2-2, with 13 bases matching TRBD2. The trim removed 0 bases at V and 5 bases at J, leaving 3 bases unmatched. This CDR3 is built from 17 residues. Germline V gene data show CDR1 as MNHEY and CDR2 as SMNVEV (reference sequence). The CDR3 sequence: CASSLSGTSGETGELFF. CDR3 DNA sequence: TGTGCCAGCAGTTTATCGGGGACTAGCGGGGAAACCGGGGAGCTGTTTTTT.

The genes are TRBV29-1 and TRBJ2-2; D is tentatively TRBD1 or TRBD2 (6 bases each). The germline V gene has CDR1 SQVTM and CDR2 ANQGSEA. There are 16 residues in the CDR3. Trimming cost V 4 bases and J 0 bases, with 15 bases left between them. CDR3 sequence reads: CSVGKGGGANTGELFF. For the CDR3, the DNA is TGCAGCGTTGGGAAGGGGGGCGGCGCGAACACCGGGGAGCTGTTTTTT.

CDR3 in amino acids: CASSLGTGELFF. As DNA, the CDR3 is TGTGCCAGCAGCTTGGGCACCGGGGAGCTGTTTTTT. The V gene is TRBV11-2, the J gene TRBJ2-2; no definite D call. V was clipped by 3 bases and J by 4 bases, with 3 bases between them. The length of the CDR3 is 12 residues. Germline V gene sequence: CDR1 SGHAT, CDR2 FQNNGV. Based on the CDR3 plus reference TRBV11-2 and TRBJ2-2, the full variable domain is EAGVAQSPRYKIIEKRQSVAFWCNPISGHATLYWYQQILGQGPKLLIQFQNNGVVDDSQLPKDRFSAERLKGVDSTLKIQPAKLEDSAVYLCASSLGTGELFFGEGSRLTVL.

The chain links TRBV3-1 (or the pseudogene TRBV3-2) to TRBJ2-2; the match to TRBD2 covers 7 bases. CDR1 and CDR2 from the germline V gene are LGHDT and YNNKEL (reference sequence). V lost 6 bases to trimming and J lost 6 bases; unmatched junction nucleotides: 1. The CDR3 spans 12 residues. CDR3 nucleotides: TGTGCCAGCAGACGGGGGGCCGGGGAGCTGTTTTTT. Protein: CASRRGAGELFF.

The chain employs TRBV7-2 and TRBJ2-6; D ambiguous. With 1 base removed from V and 2 bases from J, the gap between germline ends came to 3 bases. This CDR3 is built from 14 residues. Germline assignment: CDR1 SGHTA and CDR2 FQGNSA. The CDR3 DNA reads as TGTGCCAGCAGCTTAGGGCCTGGGGCCAACGTCCTGACTTTC. Translating it yields CASSLGPGANVLTF.

CDR3 region: CATSDQDRGAYNEQFF. As DNA, the CDR3 is TGTGCCACCAGTGATCAGGACAGGGGGGCCTACAATGAGCAGTTCTTC. The chain links TRBV24-1 to TRBJ2-1; 10 bases agree with TRBD1. CDR1 and CDR2 from the germline V gene are KGHDR and SFDVKD. This CDR3 has 16 residues. V dropped 3 bases and J dropped 2; count of bases not matched to a gene: 3.

The rearrangement links TRBV28 to TRBJ1-2; D may be TRBD1 (6 bases). CDR3 size: 14 residues. In germline, CDR1 is MDHEN, CDR2 SYDVKM. V was pared by 7 bases and J by 2 bases, with 14 bases between. The CDR3 region is CASITTGSNYGYTF. The CDR3 DNA reads TGTGCCAGCATTACGACAGGATCCAACTATGGCTACACCTTC.

V is TRBV28 and J is TRBJ1-5; D may be TRBD1 (6 bases). Trimming took 5 bases from V and 7 from J, leaving 12 bases between them. This CDR3 comprises 13 residues. Germline V gene sequence: CDR1 MDHEN, CDR2 SYDVKM. The CDR3 nucleotides read TGTGCCAGCAGTATCACAGGGACCCAGCCCCAGCATTTT. It translates to CASSITGTQPQHF.

The chain joins TRBV28 to TRBJ2-7; D perhaps matches TRBD2 (6 bases). The V gene lost 4 bases and the J gene lost 4 bases, with 14 bases spanning the gap. This CDR3 has 14 residues. Germline lookup yields CDR1 MDHEN and CDR2 SYDVKM. CDR3 sequence: CASSYSGAKYEQYF. In nucleotides, the CDR3 is TGTGCCAGCAGTTATAGCGGAGCGAAGTACGAGCAGTACTTC.

The chain has TRBV4-3 and TRBJ1-6; D unresolved. Trimming shortened V by 0 bases and J by 14 bases, and 14 bases separated the two germline ends. The CDR3 has 14 residues. Germline CDR1 and CDR2: LGHNA and YSLEER. CDR3 loop: CASSQELDTGALHF. DNA for the CDR3: TGCGCCAGCAGCCAAGAGCTCGATACGGGTGCCCTCCACTTT.

The V gene is TRBV10-3, the J gene TRBJ1-6, with 7 bases fitting TRBD1. With V trimmed by 6 bases and J by 6 bases, 8 bases remained unmatched. The CDR3 has 15 residues. The V gene's germline CDR1 is ENHRY and CDR2 SYGVKD. In DNA, the CDR3 is TGTGCCATCAGCGCCGGACAGGCGATTAATTCACCCCTCCACTTT. This translates into CAISAGQAINSPLHF.

The V gene is TRBV5-4, the J gene TRBJ2-5, with D unclear. This CDR3 spans 18 amino acids. Trimming cost V 0 bases and J 6 bases, with 24 bases left between them. In germline, CDR1 is SGHNT, CDR2 YYREEE (reference sequence). CDR3 sequence: CASSLGGGVPGREKTQYF. CDR3 coding DNA: TGTGCCAGCAGCTTGGGGGGTGGGGTACCGGGTAGGGAAAAGACCCAGTACTTC.

The genes are TRBV4-3 and TRBJ1-1; maybe TRBD1 (5 bases). The CDR3 has 14 residues. From germline, CDR1 is LGHNA and CDR2 YSLEER. The V and J ends lost 0 bases and 5 bases respectively, with 10 bases between them. Written as DNA, the CDR3 is TGCGCCAGCAGCCAAGACCAGGGTTGGACTGAAGCTTTCTTT. It codes for CASSQDQGWTEAFF.

The V and J genes are TRBV5-1 and TRBJ1-2; the D gene is possibly TRBD1 (5 bases). The germline V gene has CDR1 SGHRS and CDR2 YFSETQ. V lost 1 base and J lost 4, with 14 bases in between. The CDR3 loop spans 15 amino acids. The CDR3 nucleotides are TGCGCCAGCAGCTTGAGCGGCGGGCAGGGCTATGGCTACACCTTC. Translating gives CASSLSGGQGYGYTF.

V and J are TRBV30 and TRBJ1-3, with D unresolved. V shed 1 base and J shed 0 bases, with 7 bases lying between them. Germline CDR1 is GTSNPN and CDR2 is SVGIG (reference sequence). The length of the CDR3 is 14 residues. Written as DNA, the CDR3 is TGTGCCTGGAGTGCCCGGAGCTCTGGAAACACCATATATTTT. Encoded protein: CAWSARSSGNTIYF. The full variable domain, with the rest looked up from reference TRBV30 and TRBJ1-3, is SQTIHQWPATLVQPVGSPLSLECTVEGTSNPNLYWYRQAAGRGLQLLFYSVGIGQISSEVPQNLSASRPQDRQFILSSKKLLLSDSGFYLCAWSARSSGNTIYFGEGSWLTVV.

The gene calls are TRBV7-9 and TRBJ2-1; perhaps TRBD2 as D (5 bases). This CDR3 contains 12 residues. V lost 5 bases, J lost 12 bases, and 14 bases lay in between. Germline V gives CDR1 SEHNR, CDR2 FQNEAQ (reference sequence). Here the CDR3 reads CASSLTSGSQFF. The CDR3 DNA sequence: TGTGCCAGCAGCCTTACTAGTGGATCGCAGTTCTTC.

This chain connects TRBV27 to TRBJ1-2; TRBD1 matches at 7 bases. Germline lookup yields CDR1 MNHEY and CDR2 SMNVEV (reference sequence). The CDR3 covers 15 residues. V lost 6 bases to trimming and J lost 0 bases; unmatched junction nucleotides: 7. Written as DNA, the CDR3 is TGTGCCAGCAGGGCCACAGGGGTAGCTAACTATGGCTACACCTTC. It codes for CASRATGVANYGYTF.

V usage is TRBV4-3 and J usage is TRBJ2-1, with a possible D match to TRBD2 (5 bases). Germline CDR1 reads LGHNA; CDR2 reads YSLEER. The CDR3 consists of 15 residues. Deletions cut 0 bases from V and 10 bases from J, with 16 bases between. The CDR3 nucleotides are TGCGCCAGCAGCCAAGATGTCGGGGTTCGAGGCGAGCAGTTCTTC. Amino acids: CASSQDVGVRGEQFF.

V is TRBV28 and J is TRBJ2-5; 13 bases match TRBD2. The CDR3 sequence is 17 residues long. Germline CDR1 reads MDHEN; CDR2 reads SYDVKM. With V trimmed by 5 bases and J by 2 bases, 8 bases remained unmatched. The chain's CDR3 is CASSRPRGLAGQETQYF. The DNA of the CDR3 is TGTGCCAGCAGTAGACCTCGGGGACTAGCGGGACAAGAGACCCAGTACTTC.

Of note for this clone: The junction does not match germline at one end; this may be a read error. The chain joins TRBV12-3 or TRBV12-4 to TRBJ2-7; tentatively, D is TRBD1 (5 bases). The CDR3 spans 13 residues. The CDR3 nucleotides read TGTGCCAGCAGGTTAGCAGGGCGCTACGAGCAGTACTTC. Protein: CASRLAGRYEQYF.

The J gene is TRBJ2-2, the V gene TRBV2; no clear D gene. CDR1 and CDR2 from the germline V gene are SNHLY and FYNNEI. Trimming cost V 6 bases and J 6 bases, with 5 bases left between them. The CDR3 runs 11 residues. The CDR3 DNA reads as TGTGCCAGCAGGGGTCCCGGGGAGCTGTTTTTT. Translation gives CASRGPGELFF.

The chain links TRBV7-9 to TRBJ2-4; weak D call: TRBD1 (5 bases). This CDR3 has 16 amino acids. Trimming took off 2 bases at V and 2 bases at J, with 13 bases between the two ends. Germline V lookup: CDR1 SEHNR, CDR2 FQNEAQ (reference sequence). The CDR3 coding sequence is TGTGCCAGCAGCTTATGGGGCAGGCTCTCCAAAAACATTCAGTACTTC. Its protein product is CASSLWGRLSKNIQYF.